These 7 T cell receptor beta chains were all obtained from the same sample, sequenced in a study of shared clonotypes between healthy human individuals. This table comes from immunoSEQ multiplex PCR, and its TCRdb copy is limited to in-frame clones, with some not included. The table includes some 2,100,000 clones, 85% to 95% detected once. Terminally differentiated effector memory CD45RA+ cells were excluded by CCR7 positive selection of CD45RO-negative cells. Sequenced sample: naive CD8+ T cells from PBMCs. These receptors all come from a man aged 18 to 30 in good health. Some clones in this sample may be carry-over from other donors' samples.

This rearrangement joins TRBV13 to TRBJ1-2; no clear D gene. With 2 bases removed from V and 2 bases from J, the gap between germline ends came to 3 bases. The CDR3 extends over 12 amino acids. Per germline, CDR1 PRHDT and CDR2 FYEKMQ (reference sequence). CDR3 sequence: CASSLMNYGYTF. For the CDR3, the DNA is TGTGCCAGCAGCTTAATGAACTATGGCTACACCTTC.

Turning to this clone: Other DNA sequences of this sample code for an identical CDR3. This sequence joins TRBV27 and TRBJ2-1; D call uncertain. V gave up 3 bases and J gave up 4 bases, with 7 bases separating them. CDR1 is MNHEY, CDR2 SMNVEV, per germline (reference sequence). The CDR3 length is 13 residues. The chain's CDR3 is CASSFFSYNEQFF. Written as DNA, the CDR3 is TGTGCCAGCAGTTTCTTTAGTTACAATGAGCAGTTCTTC.

A single count supports this clone. The chain links TRBV7-9 to TRBJ1-4; TRBD1 might be the D (6 bases). This CDR3 region has 14 residues. V dropped 4 bases and J dropped 5 bases, with 11 bases sitting between them. Germline CDR1 SEHNR, CDR2 FQNEAQ (reference sequence). This CDR3 is CASSSRTENEKLFF. The CDR3 DNA reads as TGTGCCAGCAGCTCTAGGACAGAAAATGAAAAACTGTTTTTT. Full variable domain (outside the CDR3, taken from reference TRBV7-9 and TRBJ1-4): DTGVSQNPRHKITKRGQNVTFRCDPISEHNRLYWYRQTLGQGPEFLTYFQNEAQLEKSRLLSDRFSAERPKGSFSTLEIQRTEQGDSAMYLCASSSRTENEKLFFGSGTQLSVL.

This rearrangement joins TRBV4-3 to TRBJ2-7; a possible D gene is TRBD2 (7 bases). The CDR3 contains 16 residues. V was pared by 0 bases and J by 6 bases, with 18 bases between. Germline CDR1 LGHNA, CDR2 YSLEER. The CDR3 nucleotides read TGCGCCAGCAGCCAAGATCTCAGGGGCGGGAGCGCCGAGCAGTACTTC. This translates into CASSQDLRGGSAEQYF.

A remark on this clone: Within the sample, other DNA sequences also encode this same CDR3. The chain combines TRBV27 with TRBJ2-3; D possibly corresponds to TRBD2 (5 bases). The V and J ends lost 1 base and 4 bases respectively, with 6 bases between them. The germline V gene encodes CDR1 MNHEY and CDR2 SMNVEV (reference sequence). The CDR3 is 13 amino acids. The CDR3 reads CASSLLAPDTQYF. CDR3 bases: TGTGCCAGCAGTTTATTAGCGCCAGATACGCAGTATTTT.

The chain uses TRBV9 and TRBJ2-5, with 7 bases that match TRBD1. Germline CDR1 SGDLS, CDR2 YYNGEE. This CDR3 region has 14 residues. V was clipped by 4 bases and J by 5 bases; unmatched bases: 8. The CDR3 reads CASSIQGVRETQYF. The CDR3 DNA is TGTGCCAGCAGCATTCAGGGGGTTCGGGAGACCCAGTACTTC.

This clone was found once. This chain joins TRBV4-1 and TRBJ2-1, with D unresolved. CDR3 length: 15 amino acids. The V end lost 0 bases, the J end lost 5 bases, and 11 bases lay between the germline ends. CDR1 is MGHRA, CDR2 YSYEKL, per germline. CDR3 sequence reads: CASSQDSVGNNEQFF. The DNA of the CDR3 is TGCGCCAGCAGCCAAGATAGTGTGGGGAACAATGAGCAGTTCTTC.